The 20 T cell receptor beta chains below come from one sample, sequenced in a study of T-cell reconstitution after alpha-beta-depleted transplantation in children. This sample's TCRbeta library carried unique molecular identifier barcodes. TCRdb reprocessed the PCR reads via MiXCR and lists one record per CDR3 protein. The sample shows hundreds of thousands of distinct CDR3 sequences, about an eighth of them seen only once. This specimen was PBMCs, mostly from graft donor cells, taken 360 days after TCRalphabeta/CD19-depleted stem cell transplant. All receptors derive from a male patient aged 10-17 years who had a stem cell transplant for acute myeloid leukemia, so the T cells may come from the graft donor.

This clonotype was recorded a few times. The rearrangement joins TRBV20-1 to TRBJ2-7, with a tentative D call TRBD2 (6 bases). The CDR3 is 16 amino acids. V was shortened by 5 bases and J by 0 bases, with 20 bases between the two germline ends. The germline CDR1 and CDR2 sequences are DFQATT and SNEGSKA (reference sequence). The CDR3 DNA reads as TGCAGTGCTCTGGGAGACGGGCGGGGAAGCTCCTACGAGCAGTACTTC. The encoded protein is CSALGDGRGSSYEQYF.

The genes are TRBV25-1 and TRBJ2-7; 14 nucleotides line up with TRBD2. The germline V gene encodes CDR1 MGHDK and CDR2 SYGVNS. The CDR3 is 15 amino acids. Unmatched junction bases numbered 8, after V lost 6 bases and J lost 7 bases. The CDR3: CASSWGLAGAPEQYF. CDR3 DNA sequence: TGTGCCAGCAGCTGGGGACTAGCGGGGGCCCCTGAGCAGTACTTC.

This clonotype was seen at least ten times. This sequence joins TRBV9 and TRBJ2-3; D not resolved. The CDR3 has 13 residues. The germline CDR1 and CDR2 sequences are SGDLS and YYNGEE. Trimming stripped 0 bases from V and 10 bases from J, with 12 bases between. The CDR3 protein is CASSVVLTSAQYF. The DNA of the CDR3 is TGTGCCAGCAGCGTAGTCTTGACGAGTGCGCAGTATTTT. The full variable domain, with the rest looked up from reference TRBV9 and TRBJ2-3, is DSGVTQTPKHLITATGQRVTLRCSPRSGDLSVYWYQQSLDQGLQFLIQYYNGEERAKGNILERFSAQQFPDLHSELNLSSLELGDSALYFCASSVVLTSAQYFGPGTRLTVL.

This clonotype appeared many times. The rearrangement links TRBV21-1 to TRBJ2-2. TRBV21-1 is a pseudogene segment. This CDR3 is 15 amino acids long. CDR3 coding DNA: TGTGCCAGCAGCAAAGGGCTAGCGATTACCGGGGAGCTGTTTTTT. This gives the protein CASSKGLAITGELFF.

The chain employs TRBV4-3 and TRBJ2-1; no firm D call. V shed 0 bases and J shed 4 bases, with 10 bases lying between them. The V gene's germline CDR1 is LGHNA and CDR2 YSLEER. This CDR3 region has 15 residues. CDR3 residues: CASSQENFFYNEQFF. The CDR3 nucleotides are TGCGCCAGCAGCCAAGAAAACTTCTTTTACAATGAGCAGTTCTTC.

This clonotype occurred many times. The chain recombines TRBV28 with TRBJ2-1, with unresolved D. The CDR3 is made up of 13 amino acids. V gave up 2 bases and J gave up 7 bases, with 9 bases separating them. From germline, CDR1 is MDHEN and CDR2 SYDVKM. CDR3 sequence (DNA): TGTGCCAGCAGTTTAGGAAGATCAAATGAGCAGTTCTTC. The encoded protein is CASSLGRSNEQFF.

The CDR3: CASSFQPLEQYF. The CDR3 nucleotides read TGTGCCAGCAGTTTCCAACCACTGGAGCAGTACTTC. This chain connects TRBV28 to TRBJ2-7; D remains unclear. The CDR3 consists of 12 residues. V lost 3 bases and J 7 bases, leaving 10 bases between the germline ends. Germline lookup yields CDR1 MDHEN and CDR2 SYDVKM. Together with reference TRBV28 and TRBJ2-7, the CDR3 gives the full variable domain: DVKVTQSSRYLVKRTGEKVFLECVQDMDHENMFWYRQDPGLGLRLIYFSYDVKMKEKGDIPEGYSVSREKKERFSLILESASTNQTSMYLCASSFQPLEQYFGPGTRLTVT.

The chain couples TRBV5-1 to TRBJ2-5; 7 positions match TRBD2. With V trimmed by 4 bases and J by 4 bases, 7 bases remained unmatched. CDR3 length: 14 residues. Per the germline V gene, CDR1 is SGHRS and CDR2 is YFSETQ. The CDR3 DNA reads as TGCGCCAGCAGCGCCGGGGGGACGGTAGAGACCCAGTACTTC. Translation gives CASSAGGTVETQYF.

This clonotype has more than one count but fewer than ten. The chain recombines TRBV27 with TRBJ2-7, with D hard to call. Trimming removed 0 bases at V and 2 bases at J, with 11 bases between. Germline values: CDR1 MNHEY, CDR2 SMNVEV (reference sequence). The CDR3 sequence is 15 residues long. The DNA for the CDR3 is TGTGCCAGCAGTTTATCGTTGACTCGCGCCTACGAGCAGTACTTC. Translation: CASSLSLTRAYEQYF.

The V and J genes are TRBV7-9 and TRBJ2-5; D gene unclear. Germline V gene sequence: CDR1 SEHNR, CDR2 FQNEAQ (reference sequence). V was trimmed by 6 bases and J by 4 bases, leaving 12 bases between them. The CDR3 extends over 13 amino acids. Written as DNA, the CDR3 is TGTGCCAGCAGGACCGGGTTAGGAGAGACCCAGTACTTC. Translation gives CASRTGLGETQYF.

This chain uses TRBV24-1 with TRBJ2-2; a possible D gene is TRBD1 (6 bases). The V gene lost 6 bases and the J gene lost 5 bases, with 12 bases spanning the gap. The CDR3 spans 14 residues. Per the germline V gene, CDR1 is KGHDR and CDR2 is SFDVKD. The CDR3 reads CATSRQGSTGELFF. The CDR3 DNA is TGTGCCACCAGTAGGCAGGGGTCAACCGGGGAGCTGTTTTTT.

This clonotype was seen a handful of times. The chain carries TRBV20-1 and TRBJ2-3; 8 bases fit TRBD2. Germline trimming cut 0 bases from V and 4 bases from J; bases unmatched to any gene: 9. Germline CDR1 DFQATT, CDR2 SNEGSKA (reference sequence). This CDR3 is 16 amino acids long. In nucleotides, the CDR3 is TGCAGTGCTAGAGATTTTAAGCGGGAGTTGGCAGATACGCAGTATTTT. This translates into CSARDFKRELADTQYF.

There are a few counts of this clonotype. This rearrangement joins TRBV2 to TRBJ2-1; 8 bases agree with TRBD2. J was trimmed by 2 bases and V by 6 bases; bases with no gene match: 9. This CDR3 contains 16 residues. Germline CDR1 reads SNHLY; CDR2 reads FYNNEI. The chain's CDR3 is CASRYSTSVPYNEQFF. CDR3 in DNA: TGTGCCAGCAGATATTCGACTAGCGTGCCCTACAATGAGCAGTTCTTC.

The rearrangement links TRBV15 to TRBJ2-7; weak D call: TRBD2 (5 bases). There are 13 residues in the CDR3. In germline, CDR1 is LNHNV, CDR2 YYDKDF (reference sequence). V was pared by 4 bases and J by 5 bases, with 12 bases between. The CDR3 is CATSISGFDEQYF. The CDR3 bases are TGTGCCACCAGCATCTCGGGGTTTGACGAGCAGTACTTC.

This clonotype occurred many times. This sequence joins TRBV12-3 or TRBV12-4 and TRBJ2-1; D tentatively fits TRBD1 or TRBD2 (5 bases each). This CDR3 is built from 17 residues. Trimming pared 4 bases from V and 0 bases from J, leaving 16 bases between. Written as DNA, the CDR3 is TGTGCCAGCAGTTACGGGACGGCCAAAAGCTCCTACAATGAGCAGTTCTTC. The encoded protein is CASSYGTAKSSYNEQFF.

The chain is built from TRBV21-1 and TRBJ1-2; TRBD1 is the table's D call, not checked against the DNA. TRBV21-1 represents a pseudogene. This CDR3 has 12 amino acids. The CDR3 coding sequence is TGTGCCAGCAGCAGGGACAGGGAAAGCTACACCTTC. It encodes CASSRDRESYTF.

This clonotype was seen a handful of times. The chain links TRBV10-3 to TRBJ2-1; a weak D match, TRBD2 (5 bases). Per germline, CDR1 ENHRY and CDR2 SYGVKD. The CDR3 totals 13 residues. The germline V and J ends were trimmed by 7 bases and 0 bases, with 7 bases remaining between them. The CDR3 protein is CAIKGSSYNEQFF. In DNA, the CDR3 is TGTGCCATCAAAGGGAGCTCCTACAATGAGCAGTTCTTC.

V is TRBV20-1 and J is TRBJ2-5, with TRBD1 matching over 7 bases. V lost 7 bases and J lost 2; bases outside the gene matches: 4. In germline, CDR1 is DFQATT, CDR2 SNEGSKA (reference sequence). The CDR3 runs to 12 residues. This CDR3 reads CSGEGAQETQYF. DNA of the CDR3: TGCAGTGGAGAGGGGGCTCAAGAGACCCAGTACTTC.

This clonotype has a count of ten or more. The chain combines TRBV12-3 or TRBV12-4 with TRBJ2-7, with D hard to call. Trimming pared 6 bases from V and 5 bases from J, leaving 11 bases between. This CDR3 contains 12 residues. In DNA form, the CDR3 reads TGTGCCAGCAGCCCCGTTCGGAACGAGCAGTACTTC. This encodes CASSPVRNEQYF.

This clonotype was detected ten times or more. The chain's CDR3 is CASSLAPIGEWETQYF. The CDR3 region has the DNA TGTGCCAGCAGCTTAGCCCCGATTGGGGAGTGGGAGACCCAGTACTTC. The chain recombines TRBV7-2 with TRBJ2-5; D might be TRBD2 (5 bases). Germline values: CDR1 SGHTA, CDR2 FQGNSA. The CDR3 extends over 16 amino acids. V lost 0 bases and J 5 bases, leaving 16 bases between the germline ends.